This TCR beta chain emerged from a study of T cells in Graves' hyperthyroidism and ophthalmopathy. TCR beta CDR3 regions were amplified from RNA. When the TCR CDR3 underwent first-round RT-PCR, the HTBI primer set was used. TCRdb re-analysed the multiplex PCR reads in MiXCR, keeping a single row per CDR3 protein. The table records 600,000 to 800,000 distinct CDR3 sequences, over 35% of them present only once. Exclusions: uncontrolled infection, other autoimmune disease, pregnancy, lactation. This clonotype occurred many times. Material: blood. The sequence came from a woman aged 40 to 50 with Graves' hyperthyroidism.

CDR3 nucleotide sequence: TGCAGTGCCTGGGTAGCTGAAGAGACCCAGTACTTC. It specifies CSAWVAEETQYF. The chain joins TRBV20-1 to TRBJ2-5; D ambiguous. Trimming stripped 6 bases from V and 3 bases from J, with 11 bases between. The germline gives CDR1 DFQATT, CDR2 SNEGSKA (reference sequence). The CDR3 extends over 12 amino acids.